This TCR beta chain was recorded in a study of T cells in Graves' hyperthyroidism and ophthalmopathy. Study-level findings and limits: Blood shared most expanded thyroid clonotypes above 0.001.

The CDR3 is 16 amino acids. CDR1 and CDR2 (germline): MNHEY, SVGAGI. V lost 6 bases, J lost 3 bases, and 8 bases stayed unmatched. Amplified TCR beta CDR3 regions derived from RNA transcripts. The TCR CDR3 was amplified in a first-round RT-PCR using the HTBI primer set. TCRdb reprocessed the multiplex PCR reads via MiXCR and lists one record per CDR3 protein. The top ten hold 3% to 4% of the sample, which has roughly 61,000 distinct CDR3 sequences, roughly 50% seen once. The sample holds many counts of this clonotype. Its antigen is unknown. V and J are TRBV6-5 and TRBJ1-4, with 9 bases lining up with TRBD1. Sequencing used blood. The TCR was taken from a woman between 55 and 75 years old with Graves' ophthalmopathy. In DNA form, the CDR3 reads TGTGCCAGCAGCCACACAGGGGGCGCCCCTAATGAAAAACTGTTTTTT. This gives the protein CASSHTGGAPNEKLFF.